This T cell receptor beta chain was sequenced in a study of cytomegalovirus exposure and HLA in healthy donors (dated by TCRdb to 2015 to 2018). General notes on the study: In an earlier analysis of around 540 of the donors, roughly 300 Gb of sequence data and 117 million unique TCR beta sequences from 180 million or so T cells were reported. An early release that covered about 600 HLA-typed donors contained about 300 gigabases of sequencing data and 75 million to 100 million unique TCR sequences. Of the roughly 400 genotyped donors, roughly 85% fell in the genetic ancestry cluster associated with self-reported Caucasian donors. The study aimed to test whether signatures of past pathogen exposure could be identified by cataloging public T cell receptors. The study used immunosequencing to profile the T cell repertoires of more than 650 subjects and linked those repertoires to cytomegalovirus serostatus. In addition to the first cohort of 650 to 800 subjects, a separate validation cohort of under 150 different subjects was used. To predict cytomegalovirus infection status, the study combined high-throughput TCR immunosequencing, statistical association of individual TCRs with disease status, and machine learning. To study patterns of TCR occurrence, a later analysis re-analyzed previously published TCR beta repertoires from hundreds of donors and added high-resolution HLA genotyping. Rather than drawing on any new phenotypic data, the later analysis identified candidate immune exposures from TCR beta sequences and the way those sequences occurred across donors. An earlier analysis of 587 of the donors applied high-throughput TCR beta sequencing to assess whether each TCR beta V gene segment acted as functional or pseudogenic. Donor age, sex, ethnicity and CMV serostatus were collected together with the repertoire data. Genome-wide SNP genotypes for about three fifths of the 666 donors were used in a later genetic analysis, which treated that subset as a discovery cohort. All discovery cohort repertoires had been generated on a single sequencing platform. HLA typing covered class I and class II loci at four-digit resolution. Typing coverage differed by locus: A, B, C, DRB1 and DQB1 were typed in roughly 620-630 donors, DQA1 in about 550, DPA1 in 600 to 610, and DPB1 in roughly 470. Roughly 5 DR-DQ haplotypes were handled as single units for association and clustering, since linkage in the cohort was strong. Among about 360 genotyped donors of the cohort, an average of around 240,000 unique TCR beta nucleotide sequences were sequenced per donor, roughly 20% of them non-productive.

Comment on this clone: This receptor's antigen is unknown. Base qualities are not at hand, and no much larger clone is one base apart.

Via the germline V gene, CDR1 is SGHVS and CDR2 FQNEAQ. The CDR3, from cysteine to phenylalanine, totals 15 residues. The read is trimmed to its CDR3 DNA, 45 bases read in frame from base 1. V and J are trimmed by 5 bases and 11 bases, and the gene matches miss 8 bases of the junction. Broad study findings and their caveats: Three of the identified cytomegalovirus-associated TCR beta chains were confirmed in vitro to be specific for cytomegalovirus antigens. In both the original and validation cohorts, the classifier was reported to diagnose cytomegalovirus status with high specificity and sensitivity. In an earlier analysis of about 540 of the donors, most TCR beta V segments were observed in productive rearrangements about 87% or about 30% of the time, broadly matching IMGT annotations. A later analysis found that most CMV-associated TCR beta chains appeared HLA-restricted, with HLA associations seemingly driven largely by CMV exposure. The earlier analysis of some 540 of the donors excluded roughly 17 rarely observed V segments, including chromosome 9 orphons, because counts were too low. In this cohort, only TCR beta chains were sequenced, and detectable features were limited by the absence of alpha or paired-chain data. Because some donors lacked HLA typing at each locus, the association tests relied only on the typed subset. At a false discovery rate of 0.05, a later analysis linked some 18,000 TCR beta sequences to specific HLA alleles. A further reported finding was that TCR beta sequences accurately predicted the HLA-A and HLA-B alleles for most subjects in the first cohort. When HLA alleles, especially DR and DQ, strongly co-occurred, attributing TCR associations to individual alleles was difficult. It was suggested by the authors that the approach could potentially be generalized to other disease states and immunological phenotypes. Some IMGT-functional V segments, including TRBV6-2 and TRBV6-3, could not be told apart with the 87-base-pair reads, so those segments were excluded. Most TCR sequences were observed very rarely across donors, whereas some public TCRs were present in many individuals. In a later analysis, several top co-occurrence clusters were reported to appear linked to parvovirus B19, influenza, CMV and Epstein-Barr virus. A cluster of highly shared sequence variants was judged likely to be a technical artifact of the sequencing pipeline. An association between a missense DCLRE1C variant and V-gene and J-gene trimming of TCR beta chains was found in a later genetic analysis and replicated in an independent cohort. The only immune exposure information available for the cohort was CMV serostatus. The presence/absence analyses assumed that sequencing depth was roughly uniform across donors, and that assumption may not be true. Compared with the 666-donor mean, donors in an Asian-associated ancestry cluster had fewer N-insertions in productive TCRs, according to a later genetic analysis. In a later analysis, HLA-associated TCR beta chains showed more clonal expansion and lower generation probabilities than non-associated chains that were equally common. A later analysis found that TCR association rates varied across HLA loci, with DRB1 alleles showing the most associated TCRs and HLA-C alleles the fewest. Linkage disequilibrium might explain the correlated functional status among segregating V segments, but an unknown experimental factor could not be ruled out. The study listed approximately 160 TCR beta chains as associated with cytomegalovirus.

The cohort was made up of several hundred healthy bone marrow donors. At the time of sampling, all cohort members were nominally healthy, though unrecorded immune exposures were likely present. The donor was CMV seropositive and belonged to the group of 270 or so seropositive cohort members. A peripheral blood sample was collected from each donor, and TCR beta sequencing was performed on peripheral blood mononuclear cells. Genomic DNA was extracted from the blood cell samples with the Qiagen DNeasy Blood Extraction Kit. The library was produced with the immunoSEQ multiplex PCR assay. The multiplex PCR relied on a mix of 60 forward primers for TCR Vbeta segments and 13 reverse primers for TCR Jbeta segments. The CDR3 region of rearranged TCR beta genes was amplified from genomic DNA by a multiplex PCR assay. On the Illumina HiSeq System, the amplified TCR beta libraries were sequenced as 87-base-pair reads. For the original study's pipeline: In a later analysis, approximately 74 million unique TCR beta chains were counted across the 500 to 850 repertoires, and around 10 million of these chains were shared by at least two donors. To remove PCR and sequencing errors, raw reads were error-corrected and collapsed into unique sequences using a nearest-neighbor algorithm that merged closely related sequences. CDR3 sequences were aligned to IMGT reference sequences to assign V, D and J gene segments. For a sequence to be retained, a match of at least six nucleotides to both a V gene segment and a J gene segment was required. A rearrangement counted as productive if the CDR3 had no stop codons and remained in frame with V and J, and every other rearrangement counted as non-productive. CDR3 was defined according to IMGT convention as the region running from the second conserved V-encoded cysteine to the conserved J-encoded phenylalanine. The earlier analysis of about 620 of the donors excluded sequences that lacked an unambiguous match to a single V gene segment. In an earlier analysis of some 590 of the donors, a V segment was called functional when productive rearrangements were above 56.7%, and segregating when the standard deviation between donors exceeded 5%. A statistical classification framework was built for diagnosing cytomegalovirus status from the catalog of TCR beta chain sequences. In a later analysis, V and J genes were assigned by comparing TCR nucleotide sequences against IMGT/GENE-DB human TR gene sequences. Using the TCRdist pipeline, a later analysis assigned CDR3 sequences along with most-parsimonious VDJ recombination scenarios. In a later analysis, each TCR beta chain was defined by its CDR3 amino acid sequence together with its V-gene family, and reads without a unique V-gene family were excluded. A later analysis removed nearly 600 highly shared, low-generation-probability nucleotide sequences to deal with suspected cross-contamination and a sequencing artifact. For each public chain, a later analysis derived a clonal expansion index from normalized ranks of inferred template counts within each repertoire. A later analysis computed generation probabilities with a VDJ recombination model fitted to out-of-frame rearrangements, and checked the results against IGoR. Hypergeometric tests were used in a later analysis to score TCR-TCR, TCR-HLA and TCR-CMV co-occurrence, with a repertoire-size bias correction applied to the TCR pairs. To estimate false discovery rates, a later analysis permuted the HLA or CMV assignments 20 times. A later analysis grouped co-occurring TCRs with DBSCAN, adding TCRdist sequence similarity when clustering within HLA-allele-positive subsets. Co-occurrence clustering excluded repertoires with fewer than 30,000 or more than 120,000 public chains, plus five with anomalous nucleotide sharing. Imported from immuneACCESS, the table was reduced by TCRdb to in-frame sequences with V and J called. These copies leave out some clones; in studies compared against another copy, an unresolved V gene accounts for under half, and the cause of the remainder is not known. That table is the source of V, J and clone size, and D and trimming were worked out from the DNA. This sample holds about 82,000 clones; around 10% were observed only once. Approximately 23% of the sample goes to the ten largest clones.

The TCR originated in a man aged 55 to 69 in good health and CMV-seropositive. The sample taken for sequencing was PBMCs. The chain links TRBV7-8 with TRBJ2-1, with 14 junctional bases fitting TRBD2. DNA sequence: TGTGCCAGCAGCACCGGGACTAGCGGGAGTTTTCAGCAGTTCTTC. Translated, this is CASSTGTSGSFQQFF.